A selection of T cell receptor beta chains follows, all from one sample in a study of vaccination effects on CD4 cells after COVID-19. Their recognized antigens are unknown. Produced via immunoSEQ multiplex PCR; TCRdb's table is partial and in-frame only. The repertoire holds 20,000 to 30,000 clones, 76% seen once, with under 13% in the top ten. Source: CD4+ T cells from PBMCs cultured with HCoV-NL63 spike peptides, taken before COVID-19 vaccination. All receptors derive from a human donor who received a COVID-19 vaccine. CDR3s include the opening cysteine and the closing phenylalanine or tryptophan. The order of the fields is V gene, CDR3 protein.

v_gene: TRBV18; CDR3aa: CASSPPAGNLVRSSGYTF
v_gene: TRBV14; CDR3aa: CASSQEDHRTYEQYF
v_gene: TRBV24-1; CDR3aa: CATRGLGGYTF
v_gene: TRBV19; CDR3aa: CASKPPFQGTPQHF
v_gene: TRBV5-1; CDR3aa: CASKLWGQENTEAFF
v_gene: TRBV6-5; CDR3aa: CASGRATEAFF
v_gene: TRBV5-4; CDR3aa: CASSLAGTDTQYF
v_gene: TRBV29-1; CDR3aa: CSVRLGFVVETQYF
v_gene: TRBV24-1; CDR3aa: CATSEWGGKTDTQYF
v_gene: TRBV18; CDR3aa: CASSPSQEAGELFF
v_gene: TRBV5-4; CDR3aa: CASSVGGGDTEAFF
v_gene: TRBV5-1; CDR3aa: CASSFTGIETQYF
v_gene: TRBV18; CDR3aa: CASSPPIGGDAGDEQFF
v_gene: TRBV27; CDR3aa: CASSFRRWREGRANTGELFF
v_gene: TRBV5-5; CDR3aa: CATRVGTSTDTQYF
v_gene: TRBV7-6; CDR3aa: CASSPGQGAIAEAFF
v_gene: TRBV18; CDR3aa: CASSPTGVGEQYF
v_gene: TRBV6-5; CDR3aa: CASSYRPGDGAQPQHF
v_gene: TRBV18; CDR3aa: CASSLPGTSFNEQFF
v_gene: TRBV5-5; CDR3aa: CASSLVGEYNEQFF
v_gene: TRBV3-1/TRBV3-2; CDR3aa: CASRLLNYNSPLHF
v_gene: TRBV6-5; CDR3aa: CASSYYSGFQPQHF
v_gene: TRBV19; CDR3aa: CASSIPRAGVRSNEQFF
v_gene: TRBV25-1; CDR3aa: CASYPGQGNHEQFF
v_gene: TRBV19; CDR3aa: CASIRSGGDEQYF
v_gene: TRBV25-1; CDR3aa: CARPWAGEETQYF